This T cell receptor beta chain was profiled in a study of blood T cell repertoires in COVID-19. Study overall: The United States, Italy and Spain were the sources of the acute and convalescent COVID-19 samples. The analysed material was cDNA or gDNA that came from T cells, B-cell-depleted T cells, or PBMCs.

This clone was picked up one time. Authors' methods: Nucleated cell number was recorded as an estimate derived from reference gene primer amplification. Profiled with immunoSEQ multiplex PCR; TCRdb holds only in-frame clones, not every one. That table gives V, J and clone size, and the DNA gave D and trimming. The data contain around 450,000 clones, around 89% of them singletons. From germline, CDR1 is MDHEN and CDR2 SYDVKM. J was trimmed by 5 bases and V by 4 bases; bases with no gene match: 8. The CDR3 covers 16 residues. The chain recombines TRBV28 with TRBJ2-2; the match to TRBD1 covers 9 bases. Material for sequencing was peripheral blood. The clonotype comes from a woman aged 25 to 45 with acute or convalescent COVID-19. CDR3 in DNA: TGTGCCAGCAGTTCCTCCGGGACAGGGTTTACCGGGGAGCTGTTTTTT. It translates to CASSSSGTGFTGELFF. The full variable domain, completed using reference TRBV28 and TRBJ2-2, is DVKVTQSSRYLVKRTGEKVFLECVQDMDHENMFWYRQDPGLGLRLIYFSYDVKMKEKGDIPEGYSVSREKKERFSLILESASTNQTSMYLCASSSSGTGFTGELFFGEGSRLTVL.